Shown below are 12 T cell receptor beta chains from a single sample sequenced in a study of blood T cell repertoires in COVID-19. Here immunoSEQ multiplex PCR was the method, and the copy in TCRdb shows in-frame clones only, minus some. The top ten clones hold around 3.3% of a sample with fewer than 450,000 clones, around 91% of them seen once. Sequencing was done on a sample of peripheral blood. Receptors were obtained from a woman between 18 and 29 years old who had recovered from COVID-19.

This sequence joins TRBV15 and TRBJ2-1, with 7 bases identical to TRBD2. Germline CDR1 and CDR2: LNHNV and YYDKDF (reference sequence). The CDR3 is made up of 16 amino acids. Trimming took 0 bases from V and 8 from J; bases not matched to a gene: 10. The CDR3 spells CATSRDSGGSLDEQFF. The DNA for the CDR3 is TGTGCCACCAGCAGAGATTCGGGCGGGAGTCTCGATGAGCAGTTCTTC.

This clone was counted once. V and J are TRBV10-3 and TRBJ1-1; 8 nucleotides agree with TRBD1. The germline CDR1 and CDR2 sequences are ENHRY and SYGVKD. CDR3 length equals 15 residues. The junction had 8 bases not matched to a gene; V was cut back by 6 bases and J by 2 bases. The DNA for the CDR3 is TGTGCCATCAGCGCTATGACAGGGGTTAACACTGAAGCTTTCTTT. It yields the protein CAISAMTGVNTEAFF.

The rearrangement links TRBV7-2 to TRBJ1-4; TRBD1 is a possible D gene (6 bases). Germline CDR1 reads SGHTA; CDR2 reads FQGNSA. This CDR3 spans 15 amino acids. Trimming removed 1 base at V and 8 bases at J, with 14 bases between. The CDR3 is CASSLGGGASEKLFF. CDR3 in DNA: TGTGCCAGCAGCTTAGGAGGGGGGGCGAGCGAAAAACTGTTTTTT. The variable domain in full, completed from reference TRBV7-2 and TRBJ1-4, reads GAGVSQSPSNKVTEKGKDVELRCDPISGHTALYWYRQSLGQGLEFLIYFQGNSAPDKSGLPSDRFSAERTGGSVSTLTIQRTQQEDSAVYLCASSLGGGASEKLFFGSGTQLSVL.

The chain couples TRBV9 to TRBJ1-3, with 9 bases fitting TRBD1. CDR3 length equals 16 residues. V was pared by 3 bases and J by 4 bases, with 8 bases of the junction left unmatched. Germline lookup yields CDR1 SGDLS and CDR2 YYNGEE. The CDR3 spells CASSAGDRAFGNTIYF. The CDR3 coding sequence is TGTGCCAGCAGCGCGGGGGACAGGGCTTTCGGAAACACCATATATTTT.

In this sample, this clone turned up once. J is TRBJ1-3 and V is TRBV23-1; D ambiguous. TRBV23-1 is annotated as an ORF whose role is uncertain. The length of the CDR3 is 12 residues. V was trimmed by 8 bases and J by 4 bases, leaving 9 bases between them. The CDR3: CASSESGNTIYF. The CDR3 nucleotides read TGCGCCAGCTCAGAATCGGGAAACACCATATATTTT.

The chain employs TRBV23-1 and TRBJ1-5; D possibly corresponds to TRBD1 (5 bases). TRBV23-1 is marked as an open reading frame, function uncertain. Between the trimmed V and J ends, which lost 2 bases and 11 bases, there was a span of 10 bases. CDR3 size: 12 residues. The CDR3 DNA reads TGCGCCAGCAGTCAACAAGGGGAAACCCAGCATTTT. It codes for CASSQQGETQHF.

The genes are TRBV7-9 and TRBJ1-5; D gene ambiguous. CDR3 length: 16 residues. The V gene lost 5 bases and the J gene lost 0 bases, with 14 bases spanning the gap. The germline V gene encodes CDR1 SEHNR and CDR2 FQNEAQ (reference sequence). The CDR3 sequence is CASSITTEDSNQPQHF. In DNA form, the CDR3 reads TGTGCCAGCAGCATAACTACCGAAGATAGCAATCAGCCCCAGCATTTT.

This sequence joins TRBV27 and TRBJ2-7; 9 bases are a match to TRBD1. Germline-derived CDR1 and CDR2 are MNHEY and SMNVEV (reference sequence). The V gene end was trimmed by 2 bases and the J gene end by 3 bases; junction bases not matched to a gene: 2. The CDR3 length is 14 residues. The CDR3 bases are TGTGCCAGCAGTTTAAGGGACAGGGTCTACGAGCAGTACGTC. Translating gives CASSLRDRVYEQYV.

The CDR3 DNA sequence: TGTGCCAGCAGGGTAAGCGGGAGAACCTACAATGAGCAGTTCTTC. It translates to CASRVSGRTYNEQFF. The chain links TRBV6-5 to TRBJ2-1; 8 bases line up with TRBD2. Germline V gene lookup returns CDR1 MNHEY and CDR2 SVGAGI. The J segment lost 2 bases and the V segment lost 6 bases, leaving 6 bases of the junction unmatched. The CDR3 runs 15 residues.

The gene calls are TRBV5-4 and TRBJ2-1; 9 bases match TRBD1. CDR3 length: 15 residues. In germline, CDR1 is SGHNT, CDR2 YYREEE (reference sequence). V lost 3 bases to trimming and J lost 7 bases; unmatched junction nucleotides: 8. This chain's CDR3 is CASSSAGTGKNEQFF. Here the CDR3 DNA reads TGTGCCAGCAGCTCAGCCGGGACAGGGAAAAATGAGCAGTTCTTC.

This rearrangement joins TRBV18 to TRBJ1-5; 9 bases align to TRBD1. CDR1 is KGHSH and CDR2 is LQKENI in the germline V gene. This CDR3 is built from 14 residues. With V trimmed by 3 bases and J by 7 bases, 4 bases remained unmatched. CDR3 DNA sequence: TGTGCCAGCTCACCGGGACAGGGATTCCAGCCCCAGCATTTT. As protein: CASSPGQGFQPQHF.

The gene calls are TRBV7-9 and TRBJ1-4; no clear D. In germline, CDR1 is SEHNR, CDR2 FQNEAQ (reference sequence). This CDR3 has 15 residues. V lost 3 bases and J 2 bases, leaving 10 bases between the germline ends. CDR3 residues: CASSFPGGTNEKLFF. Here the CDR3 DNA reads TGTGCCAGCAGCTTCCCGGGAGGGACTAATGAAAAACTGTTTTTT.